This passage covers 23 T cell receptor beta chains from one sample sequenced in a study of shared clonotypes between healthy human individuals. Clones were sequenced by immunoSEQ multiplex PCR, and TCRdb holds only the in-frame ones, with some missing. The sample yields around 2,100,000 clones, approximately 94% seen once. Terminally differentiated effector memory CD45RA+ cells were excluded by CCR7 positive selection of CD45RO-negative cells. The sequenced sample was naive CD8+ T cells sorted from blood. Receptors were obtained from a man between 18 and 29 years old in good health.

A note on this clone: At the DNA level, this CDR3 is encoded by other sequences in the same sample as well. J is TRBJ2-7 and V is TRBV5-5; 7 nucleotides align to TRBD1. There are 14 residues in the CDR3. V lost 0 bases to trimming and J lost 2 bases; unmatched junction nucleotides: 2. From germline, CDR1 is SGHKS and CDR2 YYEKEE (reference sequence). CDR3 bases: TGTGCCAGCAGCTTGGGGGACAGAGCCTACGAGCAGTACTTC. Encoded protein: CASSLGDRAYEQYF.

The rearrangement uses TRBV13 and TRBJ2-7; D may be TRBD1 (6 bases). V was cut by 3 bases and J by 0 bases, with 9 bases left in between. Germline loops: CDR1 PRHDT, CDR2 FYEKMQ (reference sequence). This CDR3 region has 14 residues. The DNA for the CDR3 is TGTGCCAGCAGCTTCGGACAGAGCTCCTACGAGCAGTACTTC. It is translated as CASSFGQSSYEQYF.

The genes are TRBV9 and TRBJ1-6; TRBD1 agrees at 8 bases. This CDR3 has 14 residues. With V trimmed by 4 bases and J by 11 bases, 8 bases remained unmatched. Germline V CDR1 and CDR2: SGDLS, YYNGEE. The CDR3 DNA is TGTGCCAGCAGCCTGGGACAGGATCCCCCACCCCTCCACTTT. This gives the protein CASSLGQDPPPLHF.

The chain combines TRBV4-1 with TRBJ1-2, with 9 bases fitting TRBD1. Germline values: CDR1 MGHRA, CDR2 YSYEKL. With 0 bases clipped from V and 6 bases from J, the junction kept 5 bases outside the gene matches. The length of the CDR3 is 15 residues. The CDR3 reads CASSQDLGTGNGYTF. DNA of the CDR3: TGCGCCAGCAGCCAAGATCTAGGGACAGGGAATGGCTACACCTTC.

The chain combines TRBV7-8 with TRBJ1-1, with TRBD1 as a possible D gene (6 bases). Germline V gives CDR1 SGHVS, CDR2 FQNEAQ. The germline V and J ends were trimmed by 5 bases and 5 bases, with 18 bases remaining between them. The CDR3 contains 15 residues. Here the CDR3 reads CASSPTSTGTTEAFF. DNA for the CDR3: TGTGCCAGCAGCCCTACTTCGACGGGGACAACTGAAGCTTTCTTT.

The rearrangement joins TRBV5-6 to TRBJ1-5; perhaps TRBD1 as D (5 bases). The CDR3 contains 14 residues. Germline CDR1 SGHDT, CDR2 YYEEEE. V gave up 1 base and J gave up 6 bases, with 11 bases separating them. CDR3 in DNA: TGTGCCAGCAGCTTGTTCCAGGGCTTTCAGCCCCAGCATTTT. This encodes CASSLFQGFQPQHF.

The chain has TRBV2 and TRBJ1-5, with TRBD1 identical over 9 bases. The CDR3 is 16 residues long. Trimming cost V 4 bases and J 2 bases; bases outside gene matches: 6. The germline V gene encodes CDR1 SNHLY and CDR2 FYNNEI. CDR3 protein: CASSVSRDRGNQPQHF. CDR3 sequence (DNA): TGTGCCAGCAGTGTTTCCCGGGACAGGGGCAATCAGCCCCAGCATTTT.

The sample holds one count of this clone. The chain combines TRBV5-4 with TRBJ2-7; D is perhaps TRBD1 or TRBD2 (5 bases each). V was clipped by 4 bases and J by 7 bases, with 18 bases between them. There are 14 residues in the CDR3. CDR1 is SGHNT and CDR2 is YYREEE in the germline V gene (reference sequence). CDR3 region: CASSPGGSGLEQYF. CDR3 sequence (DNA): TGTGCCAGCAGCCCCGGAGGATCGGGGCTGGAGCAGTACTTC.

The J gene is TRBJ2-1, the V gene TRBV4-3, with D possibly called TRBD1 or TRBD2 (6 bases each). This CDR3 is 13 amino acids long. Deletions cut 3 bases from V and 6 bases from J, with 9 bases between. Germline lookup yields CDR1 LGHNA and CDR2 YSLEER. The CDR3 sequence is CASSQGGFNEQFF. The CDR3, as DNA: TGCGCCAGCAGCCAGGGGGGCTTCAATGAGCAGTTCTTC.

The chain uses TRBV27 and TRBJ2-1; D may be TRBD1 or TRBD2 (5 bases each). V was cut by 0 bases and J by 7 bases, with 13 bases left in between. Germline CDR1 MNHEY, CDR2 SMNVEV (reference sequence). The CDR3 is made up of 15 amino acids. The CDR3 loop reads CASSLSGTAVNEQFF. The CDR3 coding sequence is TGTGCCAGCAGTTTATCGGGGACCGCGGTAAATGAGCAGTTCTTC.

V is TRBV2 and J is TRBJ2-5, with D possibly called TRBD1 or TRBD2 (5 bases each). The CDR3 totals 16 residues. Germline values: CDR1 SNHLY, CDR2 FYNNEI. Trimming left V 8 bases short and J 2 bases short, with 21 bases between. CDR3: CASPPGQGEKQETQYF. CDR3 sequence (DNA): TGTGCCAGCCCACCGGGGCAGGGAGAGAAACAAGAGACCCAGTACTTC.

The chain combines TRBV5-1 with TRBJ2-7, with 7 bases lining up with TRBD1. CDR1 and CDR2 (germline): SGHRS, YFSETQ. This CDR3 contains 16 residues. Losses at the gene ends were 0 bases for V and 0 bases for J; bases not matched to a gene: 6. CDR3 amino acids: CASSLAGDSSSYEQYF. In DNA form, the CDR3 reads TGCGCCAGCAGCTTGGCCGGGGACAGCAGCTCCTACGAGCAGTACTTC. The full variable domain, rest sourced from reference TRBV5-1 and TRBJ2-7, is KAGVTQTPRYLIKTRGQQVTLSCSPISGHRSVSWYQQTPGQGLQFLFEYFSETQRNKGNFPGRFSGRQFSNSRSEMNVSTLELGDSALYLCASSLAGDSSSYEQYFGPGTRLTVT.

The V gene is TRBV27, the J gene TRBJ1-4; no clear D. The CDR3 runs to 16 residues. The V and J ends lost 3 bases and 2 bases respectively, with 13 bases between them. Germline assignment: CDR1 MNHEY and CDR2 SMNVEV (reference sequence). In DNA form, the CDR3 reads TGTGCCAGCAGTTTGGTGTTTGGCGAGACTAATGAAAAACTGTTTTTT. It specifies CASSLVFGETNEKLFF.

This chain connects TRBV28 to TRBJ2-7; possible D gene TRBD1, 6 bases. CDR3 size: 13 residues. Germline CDR1 reads MDHEN; CDR2 reads SYDVKM. With 6 bases removed from V and 5 bases from J, the gap between germline ends came to 14 bases. This chain's CDR3 is CASRLGGNDEQYF. The CDR3 DNA follows: TGTGCCAGCAGGTTAGGGGGTAACGACGAGCAGTACTTC.

The chain combines TRBV7-9 with TRBJ2-1; 13 bases agree with TRBD2. The CDR3 contains 16 residues. V lost 4 bases to trimming and J lost 7 bases; unmatched junction nucleotides: 7. Per germline, CDR1 SEHNR and CDR2 FQNEAQ (reference sequence). In DNA form, the CDR3 reads TGTGCCAGCAGCTCATCCTTGGGACTAGCGGGGAATGAGCAGTTCTTC. Its protein is CASSSSLGLAGNEQFF.

Here the CDR3 reads CASSDAGGSPLHF. CDR3 in DNA: TGTGCCAGCAGTGATGCAGGGGGGTCACCCCTCCACTTT. This chain uses TRBV2 with TRBJ1-6; 7 nucleotides agree with TRBD1. After removal of 3 bases from V and 10 bases from J, the junction contained 3 bases not matched to a gene. The CDR3 loop spans 13 amino acids. From germline, CDR1 is SNHLY and CDR2 FYNNEI.

The chain carries TRBV10-3 and TRBJ1-5; no definite D call. With 2 bases removed from V and 0 bases from J, the gap between germline ends came to 5 bases. This CDR3 region has 14 residues. CDR1 and CDR2 (germline): ENHRY, SYGVKD. The CDR3 here is CAISEIASNQPQHF. The CDR3 DNA sequence: TGTGCCATCAGTGAGATAGCTAGCAATCAGCCCCAGCATTTT.

The rearrangement uses TRBV19 and TRBJ2-7, with D possibly being TRBD2 (5 bases). The germline V gene has CDR1 LNHDA and CDR2 SQIVND (reference sequence). CDR3 length equals 11 residues. The ends were cut back, 10 bases at V and 4 bases at J, with 11 bases in the middle. CDR3 in amino acids: CATSREYEQYF. CDR3 in DNA: TGTGCCACCTCGAGGGAGTACGAGCAGTACTTC.

V and J are TRBV7-9 and TRBJ2-7; perhaps TRBD1 as D (5 bases). With 6 bases removed from V and 4 bases from J, the gap between germline ends came to 10 bases. The CDR3 is 12 amino acids. CDR1 SEHNR and CDR2 FQNEAQ come from the germline V gene (reference sequence). This CDR3 reads CASRDQGYEQYF. For the CDR3, the DNA is TGTGCCAGCAGGGATCAGGGTTACGAGCAGTACTTC.

V is TRBV6-1 and J is TRBJ2-1; D gene unclear. Trimming stripped 3 bases from V and 7 bases from J, with 19 bases between. The CDR3 sequence is 16 residues long. CDR1 MNHNS and CDR2 SASEGT come from the germline V gene. The CDR3 DNA reads as TGTGCCAGCAGTGATTTTGTGGGAATGGCCCAGAATGAGCAGTTCTTC. Translating gives CASSDFVGMAQNEQFF.

Notes on this clone: Other DNA sequences from this sample encode an identical CDR3 as well. The chain is built from TRBV4-1 and TRBJ2-7; 8 positions match TRBD1. The germline V gene has CDR1 MGHRA and CDR2 YSYEKL. With 3 bases clipped from V and 1 base from J, the junction kept 5 bases outside the gene matches. The CDR3 contains 15 residues. In nucleotides, the CDR3 is TGCGCCAGCAGCCAGGGGACAGGCATATCCTACGAGCAGTACTTC. Protein sequence: CASSQGTGISYEQYF.

V is TRBV30 and J is TRBJ2-7; TRBD1 or TRBD2 may be the D gene (6 bases each). V was cut by 8 bases and J by 0 bases, with 20 bases left in between. The CDR3 spans 15 residues. CDR1 and CDR2 from the germline V gene are GTSNPN and SVGIG (reference sequence). In DNA form, the CDR3 reads TGTGCCCGCGCCTCGGGGGCGGTAAGCTCCTACGAGCAGTACTTC. As protein: CARASGAVSSYEQYF.

The rearrangement uses TRBV4-1 and TRBJ2-7; D is ambiguous. CDR3 size: 14 residues. The germline V gene has CDR1 MGHRA and CDR2 YSYEKL. Trimming took 0 bases from V and 3 from J, leaving 9 bases between them. CDR3 protein: CASSQEPAIYEQYF. CDR3 nucleotides: TGCGCCAGCAGCCAAGAACCTGCTATCTACGAGCAGTACTTC.